This TCR beta chain was retrieved from a study of response to subunit inactivated influenza vaccine. Study-level findings and limits: Each seasonal flu vaccination may recruit only limited new T cells, authors suggested.

Trimming cost V 3 bases and J 2 bases; bases outside gene matches: 3. CDR3 length: 14 residues. TCRdb called the RT-PCR reads again in MiXCR, with one record for every CDR3 protein. In the table there are some 500,000 distinct CDR3 sequences, roughly 13% of which are singletons. Concerning this clonotype itself: Its antigen remains unidentified.

The chain uses TRBV12-3 or TRBV12-4 and TRBJ2-5, with TRBD1 identical over 7 bases. This clonotype originated in a man aged 50 to 60 who received an inactivated influenza vaccine. Specimen: PBMCs from blood, collected 45 days after vaccination. CDR3 residues: CASSLGQMQETQYF. The CDR3 coding sequence is TGTGCCAGCAGTTTGGGACAGATGCAAGAGACCCAGTACTTC.